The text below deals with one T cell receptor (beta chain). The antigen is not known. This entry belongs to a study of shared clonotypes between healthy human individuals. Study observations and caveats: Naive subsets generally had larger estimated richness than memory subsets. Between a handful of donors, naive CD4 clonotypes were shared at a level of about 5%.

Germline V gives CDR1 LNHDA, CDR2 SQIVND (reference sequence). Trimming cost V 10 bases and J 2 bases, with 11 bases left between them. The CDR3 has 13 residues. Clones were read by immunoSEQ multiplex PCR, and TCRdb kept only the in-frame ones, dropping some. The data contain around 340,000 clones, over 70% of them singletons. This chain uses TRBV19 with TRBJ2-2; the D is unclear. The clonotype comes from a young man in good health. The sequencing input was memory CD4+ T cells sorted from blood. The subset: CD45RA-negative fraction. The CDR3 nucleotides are TGTGCCATCACAGACTTTAACACCGGGGAGCTGTTTTTT. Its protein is CAITDFNTGELFF.